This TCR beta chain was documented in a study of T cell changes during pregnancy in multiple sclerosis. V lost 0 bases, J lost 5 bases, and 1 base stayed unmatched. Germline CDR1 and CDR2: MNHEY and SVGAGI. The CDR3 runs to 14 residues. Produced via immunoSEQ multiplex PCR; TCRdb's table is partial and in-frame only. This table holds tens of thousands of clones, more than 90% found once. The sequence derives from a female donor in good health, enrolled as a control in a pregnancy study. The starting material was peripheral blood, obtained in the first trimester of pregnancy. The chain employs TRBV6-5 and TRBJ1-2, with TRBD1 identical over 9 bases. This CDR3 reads CASSYSTGGYGYTF. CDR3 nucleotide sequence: TGTGCCAGCAGTTACTCGACAGGGGGATATGGCTACACCTTC.